This note documents a single T cell receptor beta chain sequence. The record originates from a study of T-cell reconstitution after alpha-beta-depleted transplantation in children. As it was prepared, the TCRbeta library received unique molecular identifiers. TCRdb re-analysed the PCR reads in MiXCR, keeping a single row per CDR3 protein. Among 900,000 or so distinct CDR3 sequences listed, roughly 15% were seen once. The CDR3 spans 14 residues. The V segment lost 7 bases and the J segment 2 bases; nucleotides outside the gene matches: 6. Germline assignment: CDR1 SGHTS and CDR2 YDEGEE. This rearrangement joins TRBV5-8 to TRBJ2-7, with 10 bases matching TRBD1. This material consisted of PBMCs, mostly from graft donor cells, taken 360 days after TCRalphabeta/CD19-depleted stem cell transplant. The sequence came from a male patient aged 10 to 17 who had a stem cell transplant for acute lymphoblastic leukemia, so the T cells may come from the graft donor. Here the CDR3 DNA reads TGTGCCAGCGGCTCTGGGACAGGGGCCTACGAGCAGTACTTC. Amino acid sequence: CASGSGTGAYEQYF.